A single sample is the source of the 9 T cell receptor beta chains below, sequenced in a study of T cell repertoires in ileal Crohn's disease. TCRdb's table, derived via immunoSEQ multiplex PCR, lists solely in-frame clones and lacks some. The sample holds 6,000 or so clones, approximately 79% seen once. The sequenced sample consisted of ileal tissue. These receptors all come from an adult with Crohn's disease.

J is TRBJ1-5 and V is TRBV7-9; D possibly corresponds to TRBD1 (6 bases). The V end was cut by 3 bases, the J end by 5 bases, with 8 bases between. Germline loops: CDR1 SEHNR, CDR2 FQNEAQ (reference sequence). CDR3 length: 13 amino acids. CDR3 DNA sequence: TGTGCCAGCAGCTTCAGGGGCGATCAGCCCCAGCATTTT. Amino acid sequence: CASSFRGDQPQHF.

The V and J genes are TRBV4-1 and TRBJ1-1; no definite D call. The CDR3 covers 13 residues. Germline CDR1 MGHRA, CDR2 YSYEKL. V was shortened by 0 bases and J by 5 bases, with 7 bases between the two germline ends. CDR3 nucleotides: TGCGCCAGCAGCCAAGATCGAGGGACTGAAGCTTTCTTT. Encoded protein: CASSQDRGTEAFF.

The chain employs TRBV6-5 and TRBJ2-3; maybe TRBD1 (6 bases). V lost 4 bases, J lost 3 bases, and 11 bases lay in between. This CDR3 comprises 14 residues. The germline CDR1 and CDR2 sequences are MNHEY and SVGAGI. In nucleotides, the CDR3 is TGTGCCAGCAGTTTTAACCAGGGGACAGATACGCAGTATTTT. Its translation: CASSFNQGTDTQYF.

This sequence joins TRBV18 and TRBJ2-1, with D perhaps TRBD2 (6 bases). V was clipped by 3 bases and J by 8 bases, with 17 bases between them. This CDR3 is built from 15 residues. Germline V gives CDR1 KGHSH, CDR2 LQKENI. CDR3 region: CASSPLATSGHEQFF. For the CDR3, the DNA is TGTGCCAGCTCACCTCTAGCGACAAGCGGTCATGAGCAGTTCTTC.

This sequence joins TRBV6-5 and TRBJ2-1; 8 nucleotides agree with TRBD2. V was pared by 6 bases and J by 9 bases, with 4 bases of the junction left unmatched. This CDR3 comprises 12 residues. From germline, CDR1 is MNHEY and CDR2 SVGAGI. The CDR3 loop is CASRAGLGEQFF. The CDR3 DNA reads TGTGCCAGCAGGGCGGGACTAGGTGAGCAGTTCTTC.

The rearrangement joins TRBV6-1 to TRBJ1-1; D not certain. The CDR3 has 12 residues. Germline CDR1 reads MNHNS; CDR2 reads SASEGT. The V and J ends lost 5 bases and 4 bases respectively, with 8 bases between them. CDR3 sequence: CASSLYSTEAFF. Written as DNA, the CDR3 is TGTGCCAGCAGTCTGTACAGCACTGAAGCTTTCTTT.

This chain joins TRBV10-3 and TRBJ2-1; 11 nucleotides align to TRBD2. Looked up from germline, CDR1 is ENHRY and CDR2 is SYGVKD. V trimming: 9 bases; J trimming: 10 bases; junction bases outside the gene matches: 20. CDR3 size: 17 residues. The CDR3 loop is CAITDRGGVAGGGEQFF. The DNA for the CDR3 is TGTGCCATAACCGACAGGGGGGGAGTAGCGGGAGGGGGGGAGCAGTTCTTC.

This chain joins TRBV2 and TRBJ2-3; D is unclear. Trimming removed 6 bases at V and 0 bases at J, with 4 bases between. CDR3 length equals 12 residues. Germline CDR1 SNHLY, CDR2 FYNNEI. CDR3 amino acids: CASSSSTDTQYF. CDR3 DNA sequence: TGTGCCAGCAGCTCCAGCACAGATACGCAGTATTTT.

The rearrangement joins TRBV6-5 to TRBJ2-7; D ambiguous. The CDR3 is made up of 15 amino acids. Germline V lookup: CDR1 MNHEY, CDR2 SVGAGI. The V end was cut by 0 bases, the J end by 5 bases, with 14 bases between. In nucleotides, the CDR3 is TGTGCCAGCAGTTACTCCCGGGTCCAACGGCACGAGCAGTACTTC. Residues: CASSYSRVQRHEQYF.